Sequencing of this T cell receptor (beta chain) was carried out in a study of blood T cell repertoires in COVID-19. Background on the study: Donors in the United States, Italy and Spain gave samples during acute or convalescent COVID-19. Sources were T cells, B-cell-depleted T cells, or PBMCs; the material itself was cDNA or gDNA.

The CDR3 consists of 16 residues. V shed 5 bases, J shed 2 bases, and the junction held 11 bases outside the gene matches. CDR1 and CDR2 (germline): SGHTA, FQGNSA. As originally analysed: Amplifying reference gene primers gave estimates of nucleated cell counts. Assay used: immunoSEQ multiplex PCR; TCRdb lists only in-frame clones, some missing. V and J calls and clone size come straight from that table; D and trimming were deduced from the DNA. Among more than 13,000 clones listed, roughly 91% were seen once. Sequenced sample: peripheral blood. This TCR was recovered from a woman aged 70-85 years in a cohort sampled during active or convalescent COVID-19. This chain links TRBV7-2 with TRBJ2-5; TRBD2 matches 7 bases. The CDR3 loop is CASSTAGLAAQETQYF. CDR3 nucleotides: TGTGCCAGCAGCACAGCCGGGCTAGCGGCTCAAGAGACCCAGTACTTC.